This T cell receptor beta chain was documented in a study of cytomegalovirus exposure and HLA in healthy donors. Findings of the study overall: Among TCR beta chains, those listed as cytomegalovirus-associated numbered around 180. When a later analysis compared HLA-associated TCR beta chains with equally common others, the HLA-associated chains turned out to be more clonally expanded and to have lower generation probabilities. DRB1 showed the most TCR associations and HLA-C the fewest in a later analysis, as rates varied by HLA locus.

The CDR3 extends over 15 amino acids. Germline CDR1 and CDR2: LNHDA and SQIVND (reference sequence). Trimming removed 4 bases from V and 5 bases from J; junction bases left unmatched: 8. Primers included in the PCR were 60 Vbeta and 13 Jbeta primers. Generated by immunoSEQ multiplex PCR, the TCRdb table keeps only in-frame clones and is missing some. The sample contains 110,000 to 150,000 clones, around 76% of which appear only once. Details on this clone: Its antigen is still unknown.

The receptor was isolated from a male donor in good health and CMV-seronegative. The sequenced sample consisted of PBMCs. The chain joins TRBV19 to TRBJ2-5; 9 bases map to TRBD1. The CDR3 loop is CASSSRDRAGETQYF. The CDR3 DNA is TGTGCCAGTAGTAGCCGGGACAGGGCAGGGGAGACCCAGTACTTC.